The sequence of this T cell receptor (beta chain) was determined in a study of CD8 T cells in ankylosing spondylitis. Findings and limits, study-wide: Made up of eight or nine highly homologous variants, a TCR beta motif appeared characteristic of ankylosing spondylitis blood.

This clonotype was seen more than once but under ten times. Its antigen is not identified. With 4 bases clipped from V and 3 bases from J, the junction kept 6 bases outside the gene matches. This CDR3 has 15 residues. CDR1 is MGHRA, CDR2 YSYEKL, per germline. Generation of TCR beta libraries employed quantitative 5'-RACE incorporating molecular barcodes. TCRdb reprocessed the 5' RACE reads via MiXCR and lists one record per CDR3 protein. The data hold fewer than 450,000 distinct CDR3 sequences, with roughly 18% observed a single time. Sequenced material: blood, either unsorted or a sorted T cell fraction (not recorded which). The gene calls are TRBV4-1 and TRBJ1-1; 9 positions agree with TRBD1. The sequence was obtained from a male donor with ankylosing spondylitis. This CDR3 reads CASSRGQGRDTEAFF. The CDR3 nucleotides read TGCGCCAGCAGCCGGGGACAGGGAAGGGACACTGAAGCTTTCTTT.